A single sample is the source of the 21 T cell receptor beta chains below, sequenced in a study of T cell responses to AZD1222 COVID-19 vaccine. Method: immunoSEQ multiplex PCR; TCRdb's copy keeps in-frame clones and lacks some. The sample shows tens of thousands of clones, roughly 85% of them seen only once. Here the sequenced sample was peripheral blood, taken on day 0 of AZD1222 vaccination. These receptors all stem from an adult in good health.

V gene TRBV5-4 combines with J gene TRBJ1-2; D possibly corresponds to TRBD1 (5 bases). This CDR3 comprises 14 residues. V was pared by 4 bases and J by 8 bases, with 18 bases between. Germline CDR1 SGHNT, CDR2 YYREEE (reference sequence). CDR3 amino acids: CASSVQQALVGYTF. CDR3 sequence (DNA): TGTGCCAGCAGCGTGCAACAGGCGCTAGTGGGCTACACCTTC.

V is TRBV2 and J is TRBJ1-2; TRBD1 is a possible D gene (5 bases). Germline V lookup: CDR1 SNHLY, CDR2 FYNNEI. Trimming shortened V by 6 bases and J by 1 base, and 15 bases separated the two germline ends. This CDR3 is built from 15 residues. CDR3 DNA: TGTGCCAGCAGGCACCGGGACGCGAGTAACTATGGCTACACCTTC. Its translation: CASRHRDASNYGYTF.

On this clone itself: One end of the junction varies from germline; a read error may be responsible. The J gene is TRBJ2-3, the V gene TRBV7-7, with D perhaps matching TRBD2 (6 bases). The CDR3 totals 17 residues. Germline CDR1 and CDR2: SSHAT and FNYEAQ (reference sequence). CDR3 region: CASSLRSPREASDTQYF. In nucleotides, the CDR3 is TGTGCTAGCAGCTTACGAAGCCCGCGGGAAGCGTCAGATACGCAGTATTTT.

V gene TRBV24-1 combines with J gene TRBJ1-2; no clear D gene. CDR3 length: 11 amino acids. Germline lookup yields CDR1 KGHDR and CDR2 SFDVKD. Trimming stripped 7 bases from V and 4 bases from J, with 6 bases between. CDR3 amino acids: CATSDAYGYTF. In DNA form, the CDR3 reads TGTGCCACCAGCGATGCCTATGGCTACACCTTC.

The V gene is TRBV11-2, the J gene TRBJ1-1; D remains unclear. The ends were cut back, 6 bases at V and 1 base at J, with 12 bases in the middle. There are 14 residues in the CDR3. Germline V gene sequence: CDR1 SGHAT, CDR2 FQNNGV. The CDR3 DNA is TGTGCCAGCAGTCCCCTCAACACGAACACTGAAGCTTTCTTT. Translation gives CASSPLNTNTEAFF.

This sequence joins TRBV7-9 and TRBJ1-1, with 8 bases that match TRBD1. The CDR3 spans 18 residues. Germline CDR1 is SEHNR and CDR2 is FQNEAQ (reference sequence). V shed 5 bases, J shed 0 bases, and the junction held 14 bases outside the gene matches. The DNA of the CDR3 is TGTGCCAGCAGCCCCCTAGGGGGACAGGTTTTTATGAACACTGAAGCTTTCTTT. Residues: CASSPLGGQVFMNTEAFF.

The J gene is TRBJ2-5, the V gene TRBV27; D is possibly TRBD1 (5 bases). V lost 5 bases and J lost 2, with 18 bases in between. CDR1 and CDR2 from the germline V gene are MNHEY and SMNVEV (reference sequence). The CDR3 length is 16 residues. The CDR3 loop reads CASSRTPGSGQETQYF. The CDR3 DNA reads TGTGCCAGCAGTCGGACCCCAGGGTCCGGGCAAGAGACCCAGTACTTC.

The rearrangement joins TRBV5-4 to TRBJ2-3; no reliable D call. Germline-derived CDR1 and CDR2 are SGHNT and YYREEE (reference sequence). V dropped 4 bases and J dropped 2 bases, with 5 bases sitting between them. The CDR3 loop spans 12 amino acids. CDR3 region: CASSDPTDTQYF. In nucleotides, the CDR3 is TGTGCCAGCAGCGACCCCACAGATACGCAGTATTTT.

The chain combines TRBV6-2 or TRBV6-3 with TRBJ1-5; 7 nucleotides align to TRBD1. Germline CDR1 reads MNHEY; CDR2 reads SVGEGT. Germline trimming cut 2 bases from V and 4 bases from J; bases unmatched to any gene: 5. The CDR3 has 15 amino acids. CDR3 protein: CASSYGMGQNQPQHF. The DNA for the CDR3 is TGTGCCAGCAGTTACGGAATGGGACAGAATCAGCCCCAGCATTTT.

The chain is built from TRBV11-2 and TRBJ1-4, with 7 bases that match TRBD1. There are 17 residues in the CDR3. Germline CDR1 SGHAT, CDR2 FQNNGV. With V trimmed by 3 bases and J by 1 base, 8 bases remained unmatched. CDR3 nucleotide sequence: TGTGCCAGCAGCTTCGGAAGGGGGCGTCAAACTAATGAAAAACTGTTTTTT. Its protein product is CASSFGRGRQTNEKLFF.

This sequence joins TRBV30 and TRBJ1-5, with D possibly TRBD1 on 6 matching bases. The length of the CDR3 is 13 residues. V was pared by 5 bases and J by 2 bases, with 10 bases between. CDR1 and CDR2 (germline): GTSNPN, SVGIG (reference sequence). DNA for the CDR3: TGTGCCTGGGAGCCAGGGGGCAATCAGCCCCAGCATTTT. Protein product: CAWEPGGNQPQHF.

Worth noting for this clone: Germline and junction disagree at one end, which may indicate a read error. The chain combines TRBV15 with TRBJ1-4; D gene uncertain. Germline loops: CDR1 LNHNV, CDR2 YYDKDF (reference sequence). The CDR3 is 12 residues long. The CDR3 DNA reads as TGTGCCACCAGCAGAGAGGGAGAACCGAGGGTTTTT. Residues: CATSREGEPRVF.

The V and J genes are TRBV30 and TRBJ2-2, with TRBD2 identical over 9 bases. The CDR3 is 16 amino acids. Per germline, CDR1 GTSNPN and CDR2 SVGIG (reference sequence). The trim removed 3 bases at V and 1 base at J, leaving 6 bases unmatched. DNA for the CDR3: TGTGCCTGGAGGAGACTAGCGGCTTTGAACACCGGGGAGCTGTTTTTT. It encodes CAWRRLAALNTGELFF.

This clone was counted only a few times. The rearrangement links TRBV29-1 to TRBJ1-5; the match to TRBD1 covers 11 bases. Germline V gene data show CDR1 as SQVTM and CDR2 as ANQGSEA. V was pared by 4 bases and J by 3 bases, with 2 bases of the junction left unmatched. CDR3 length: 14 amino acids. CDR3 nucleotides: TGCAGCGTTGGGACAGGGGGCCTCAATCAGCCCCAGCATTTT. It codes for CSVGTGGLNQPQHF.

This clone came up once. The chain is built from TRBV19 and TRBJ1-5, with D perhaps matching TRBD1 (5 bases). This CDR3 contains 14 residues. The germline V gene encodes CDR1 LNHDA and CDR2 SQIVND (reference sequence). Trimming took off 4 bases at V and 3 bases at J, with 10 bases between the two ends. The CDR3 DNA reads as TGTGCCAGTAGTAAACAGGTAATCAATCAGCCCCAGCATTTT. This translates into CASSKQVINQPQHF.

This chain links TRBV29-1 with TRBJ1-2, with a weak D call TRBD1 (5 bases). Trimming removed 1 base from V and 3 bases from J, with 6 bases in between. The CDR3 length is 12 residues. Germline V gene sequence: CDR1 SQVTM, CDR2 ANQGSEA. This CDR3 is CSVEGGYYGYTF. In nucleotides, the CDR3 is TGCAGCGTTGAAGGGGGGTACTATGGCTACACCTTC.

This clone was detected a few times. CDR3 in DNA: TGTGCCTGGTTCGACCCCGCCTTCCACTACGAGCAGTACTTC. As protein: CAWFDPAFHYEQYF. The V gene is TRBV30, the J gene TRBJ2-7; no clear D gene. CDR1 GTSNPN and CDR2 SVGIG come from the germline V gene (reference sequence). The ends were cut back, 5 bases at V and 3 bases at J, with 17 bases in the middle. CDR3 length: 14 amino acids.

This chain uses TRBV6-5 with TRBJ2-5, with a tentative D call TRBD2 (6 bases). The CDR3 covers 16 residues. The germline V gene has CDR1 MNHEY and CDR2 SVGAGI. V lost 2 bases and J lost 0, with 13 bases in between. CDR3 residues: CASSYGGAGNQETQYF. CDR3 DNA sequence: TGTGCCAGCAGTTACGGAGGAGCGGGTAACCAAGAGACCCAGTACTTC.

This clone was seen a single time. CDR3 in DNA: TGCGCCAGCAGCTTGAGACAGGGCCACGAGCAGTACTTC. Protein product: CASSLRQGHEQYF. The rearrangement joins TRBV5-1 to TRBJ2-7; 7 nucleotides match TRBD1. V gave up 1 base and J gave up 5 bases; unmatched junction bases: 3. This CDR3 spans 13 amino acids. Germline assignment: CDR1 SGHRS and CDR2 YFSETQ.

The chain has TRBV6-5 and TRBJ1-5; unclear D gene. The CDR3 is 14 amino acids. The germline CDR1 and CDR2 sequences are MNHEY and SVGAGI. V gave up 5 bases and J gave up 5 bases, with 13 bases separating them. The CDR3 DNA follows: TGTGCCAGCAGTCATGAGACACCTCATCAGCCCCAGCATTTT. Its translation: CASSHETPHQPQHF.

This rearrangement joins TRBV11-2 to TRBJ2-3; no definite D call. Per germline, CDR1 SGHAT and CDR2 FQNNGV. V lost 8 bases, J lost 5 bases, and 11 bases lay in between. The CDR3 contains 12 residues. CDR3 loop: CASEEWGDTQYF. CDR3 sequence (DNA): TGTGCCAGCGAAGAGTGGGGAGATACGCAGTATTTT.